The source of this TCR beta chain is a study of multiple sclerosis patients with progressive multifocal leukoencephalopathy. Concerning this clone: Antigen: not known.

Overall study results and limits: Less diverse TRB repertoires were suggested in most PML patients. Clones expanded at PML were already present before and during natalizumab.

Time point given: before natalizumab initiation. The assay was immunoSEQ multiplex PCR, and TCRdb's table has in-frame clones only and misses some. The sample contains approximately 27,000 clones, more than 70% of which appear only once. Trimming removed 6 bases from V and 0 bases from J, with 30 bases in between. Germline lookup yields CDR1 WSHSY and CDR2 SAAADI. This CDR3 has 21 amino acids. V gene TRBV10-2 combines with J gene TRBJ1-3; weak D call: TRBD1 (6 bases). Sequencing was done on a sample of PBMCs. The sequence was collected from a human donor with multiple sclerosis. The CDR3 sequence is CASRGGIEGSPNRASGNTIYF. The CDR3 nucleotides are TGCGCCAGCAGAGGGGGGATCGAGGGGTCGCCTAATAGAGCCTCTGGAAACACCATATATTTT.